A single T cell receptor (beta chain) is shown here with its context. Enrolled during active infection, Seattle patients were then followed longitudinally. V was trimmed by 0 bases and J by 1 base, leaving 13 bases between them. Germline loops: CDR1 KGHSH, CDR2 LQKENI. CDR3 length: 17 residues. This specimen comes from a study of blood T cell repertoires in COVID-19. Study information: T cells, B-cell-depleted T cells, or PBMCs supplied cDNA or gDNA.

Per the study methods: Estimation of nucleated cell counts was performed using reference gene primer amplification. Clones were read by immunoSEQ multiplex PCR, and TCRdb kept only the in-frame ones, dropping some. The V and J calls and clone size come from that table; D and trimming were worked out from the DNA. This repertoire shows a few hundred thousand clones, roughly 87% found once; its top ten account for 3.9%. The sample was peripheral blood. The TCR was taken from a woman aged 55 to 70 with COVID-19, enrolled during active disease. This chain connects TRBV18 to TRBJ1-5; D is undetermined. In DNA form, the CDR3 reads TGTGCCAGCTCACCACCATCCAACCGCAGGAGCAATCAGCCCCAGCATTTT. Translating gives CASSPPSNRRSNQPQHF. The whole variable domain, remainder taken from reference TRBV18 and TRBJ1-5, is NAGVMQNPRHLVRRRGQEARLRCSPMKGHSHVYWYRQLPEEGLKFMVYLQKENIIDESGMPKERFSAEFPKEGPSILRIQQVVRGDSAAYFCASSPPSNRRSNQPQHFGDGTRLSIL.